What follows are 30 T cell receptor beta chains derived from one specimen sequenced in a study of shared clonotypes between healthy human individuals (TCRdb year 2020). The library relied on the immunoSEQ multiplex PCR assay. Imported from immuneACCESS, the table was reduced by TCRdb to in-frame sequences with V and J called. These copies leave out some clones; in studies compared against another copy, an unresolved V gene accounts for under half, and the cause of the remainder is not known. Here the sample has some 2,400,000 clones; almost 96% occur a single time. Approximately 0.13% of the sample is held by the ten biggest clonotypes. Sequenced material: naive CD4+ T cells sorted from blood. Interpreted using the paper, the cell subset or site label stands for: CD45RA+ positively selected. These receptors came from a man aged 18 to 30 in good health.

In its sample, this clone was seen once. The CDR3 coding sequence is TGTGCCAGCAGCCCCTCTCGGGATAGCAATCAGCCCCAGCATTTT. It specifies CASSPSRDSNQPQHF. V usage is TRBV7-8 and J usage is TRBJ1-5; no definite D call. The CDR3 sequence is 15 residues long. Germline CDR1 is SGHVS and CDR2 is FQNEAQ. Trimming pared 5 bases from V and 0 bases from J, leaving 11 bases between.

In regard to this clone: At the DNA level, this CDR3 is encoded by other sequences in the same sample as well. The V gene is TRBV7-2, the J gene TRBJ1-4, with a possible D match to TRBD1 (6 bases). Looked up from germline, CDR1 is SGHTA and CDR2 is FQGNSA. The CDR3 is 15 amino acids. Trimming cost V 4 bases and J 0 bases, with 9 bases left between them. The CDR3 sequence: CASSSTGTTNEKLFF. For the CDR3, the DNA is TGTGCCAGCAGCTCCACAGGGACAACTAATGAAAAACTGTTTTTT.

The rearrangement joins TRBV11-2 to TRBJ1-1; maybe TRBD1 (5 bases). The CDR3 runs to 16 residues. Looked up from germline, CDR1 is SGHAT and CDR2 is FQNNGV. The V end was cut by 2 bases, the J end by 2 bases, with 15 bases between. The CDR3 nucleotides are TGTGCCAGCAGCTTATATGTGGGGCAGCCAAACACTGAAGCTTTCTTT. The encoded protein is CASSLYVGQPNTEAFF.

The CDR3 loop reads CASSTGTGDYEQYF. CDR3 sequence (DNA): TGTGCCAGCAGTACCGGGACAGGAGACTACGAGCAGTACTTC. This sequence joins TRBV6-5 and TRBJ2-7; 8 nucleotides match TRBD1. Per the germline V gene, CDR1 is MNHEY and CDR2 is SVGAGI. The CDR3 extends over 14 amino acids. J was trimmed by 3 bases and V by 5 bases; bases with no gene match: 6.

V gene TRBV7-3 combines with J gene TRBJ1-1; D not resolved. Germline lookup yields CDR1 SGHTA and CDR2 FQGTGA. Trimming took 8 bases from V and 2 from J, leaving 12 bases between them. This CDR3 spans 13 amino acids. The CDR3 here is CASSIGSNTEAFF. CDR3 in DNA: TGTGCCAGCTCTATCGGGAGTAACACTGAAGCTTTCTTT.

The genes are TRBV18 and TRBJ1-1; D uncertain. Germline-derived CDR1 and CDR2 are KGHSH and LQKENI. The CDR3 runs 13 residues. Trimming shortened V by 2 bases and J by 2 bases, and 6 bases separated the two germline ends. The CDR3 nucleotides read TGTGCCAGCTCACCAGTAGTTAACACTGAAGCTTTCTTT. It encodes CASSPVVNTEAFF.

The rearrangement uses TRBV18 and TRBJ1-4; no clear D. V lost 3 bases to trimming and J lost 3 bases, with 14 bases between them. The CDR3 loop spans 16 amino acids. From germline, CDR1 is KGHSH and CDR2 LQKENI. The CDR3 region has the DNA TGTGCCAGCTCACCTCTCGACGGGGAGTCTAATGAAAAACTGTTTTTT. It translates to CASSPLDGESNEKLFF.

About this clone itself: Other DNA sequences in this specimen translate into the identical CDR3. This chain links TRBV2 with TRBJ1-6; TRBD1 matches at 7 bases. The V segment lost 5 bases and the J segment 7 bases; nucleotides outside the gene matches: 2. CDR3 length equals 13 residues. The germline gives CDR1 SNHLY, CDR2 FYNNEI. DNA of the CDR3: TGTGCCAGCAGTCCAGGGGGGAATTCACCCCTCCACTTT. Translated, it gives CASSPGGNSPLHF. The variable domain in full, with the rest retrieved from reference TRBV2 and TRBJ1-6, is EPEVTQTPSHQVTQMGQEVILRCVPISNHLYFYWYRQILGQKVEFLVSFYNNEISEKSEIFDDQFSVERPDGSNFTLKIRSTKLEDSAMYFCASSPGGNSPLHFGNGTRLTVT.

The chain employs TRBV5-4 and TRBJ1-3; 8 nucleotides match TRBD1. Germline-derived CDR1 and CDR2 are SGHNT and YYREEE (reference sequence). CDR3 size: 14 residues. With V trimmed by 4 bases and J by 4 bases, 4 bases remained unmatched. CDR3 bases: TGTGCCAGCAGCCCACAGGGGGTCGGAAACACCATATATTTT. Amino acids: CASSPQGVGNTIYF.

The chain is built from TRBV5-1 and TRBJ2-1; 9 bases fit TRBD1. Trimming took 2 bases from V and 10 from J; bases not matched to a gene: 16. The CDR3 consists of 17 residues. CDR1 and CDR2 (germline): SGHRS, YFSETQ. The CDR3 reads CASSFSRDRVPSREQFF. CDR3 in DNA: TGCGCCAGCAGCTTCTCCCGGGACAGGGTCCCTTCACGGGAGCAGTTCTTC.

This clone has a single count. V is TRBV4-2 and J is TRBJ2-3; 13 bases fit TRBD2. In germline, CDR1 is LGHNA, CDR2 YNFKEQ. This CDR3 has 16 residues. Trimming removed 4 bases from V and 5 bases from J; junction bases left unmatched: 6. CDR3 sequence reads: CASSLGTSGARDTQYF. In nucleotides, the CDR3 is TGTGCCAGCAGCCTTGGGACTAGCGGGGCAAGAGATACGCAGTATTTT.

This chain uses TRBV4-3 with TRBJ1-6; D not certain. V dropped 1 base and J dropped 9 bases, with 16 bases sitting between them. The CDR3 runs to 16 residues. The germline V gene has CDR1 LGHNA and CDR2 YSLEER. The CDR3 protein is CASSQGSGKGFSPLHF. CDR3 in DNA: TGCGCCAGCAGCCAAGGTTCGGGGAAGGGATTTTCACCCCTCCACTTT.

The V call is TRBV10-1, the J call TRBJ2-7; D is ambiguous. Per the germline V gene, CDR1 is WNHNN and CDR2 is SYGVQD (reference sequence). V lost 4 bases and J 2 bases, leaving 9 bases between the germline ends. The length of the CDR3 is 13 residues. The CDR3 loop is CASSGALAYEQYF. CDR3 bases: TGCGCCAGCAGTGGAGCTTTGGCCTACGAGCAGTACTTC.

This clone was seen just once. The chain recombines TRBV5-1 with TRBJ2-5, with TRBD2 identical over 11 bases. V shed 3 bases, J shed 0 bases, and the junction held 1 base outside the gene matches. The CDR3 has 15 amino acids. CDR1 and CDR2 from the germline V gene are SGHRS and YFSETQ. The CDR3 nucleotides are TGCGCCAGCAGCTCGGGACTAGCGGACCAAGAGACCCAGTACTTC. As protein: CASSSGLADQETQYF. The full variable domain, its missing parts supplied by reference TRBV5-1 and TRBJ2-5, is KAGVTQTPRYLIKTRGQQVTLSCSPISGHRSVSWYQQTPGQGLQFLFEYFSETQRNKGNFPGRFSGRQFSNSRSEMNVSTLELGDSALYLCASSSGLADQETQYFGPGTRLLVL.

This clone was found once. The genes are TRBV19 and TRBJ2-7; D ambiguous. Trimming cost V 1 base and J 1 base, with 11 bases left between them. The CDR3 sequence is 15 residues long. Germline V CDR1 and CDR2: LNHDA, SQIVND (reference sequence). This chain's CDR3 is CASSIGGRLSYEQYF. The DNA of the CDR3 is TGTGCCAGTAGTATAGGTGGCCGATTATCCTACGAGCAGTACTTC.

The chain employs TRBV11-3 and TRBJ2-7, with 10 bases lining up with TRBD1. The CDR3 sequence is 14 residues long. Germline-derived CDR1 and CDR2 are SGHNT and YENEEA. Trimming cost V 5 bases and J 2 bases; bases outside gene matches: 3. CDR3 protein: CASSPGTGAYEQYF. In nucleotides, the CDR3 is TGTGCCAGCAGCCCCGGGACAGGGGCCTACGAGCAGTACTTC.

This clone has more than one count but fewer than ten. In the same sample, other DNA sequences code for this CDR3. The chain recombines TRBV18 with TRBJ1-1, with TRBD1 matching over 8 bases. V gave up 3 bases and J gave up 4 bases; unmatched junction bases: 4. The CDR3 length is 14 residues. Per the germline V gene, CDR1 is KGHSH and CDR2 is LQKENI. DNA for the CDR3: TGTGCCAGCTCACCGTTAACAGGGGGCACTGAAGCTTTCTTT. Its translation is CASSPLTGGTEAFF. Using reference TRBV18 and TRBJ1-1 for the parts outside the CDR3, the full variable domain is NAGVMQNPRHLVRRRGQEARLRCSPMKGHSHVYWYRQLPEEGLKFMVYLQKENIIDESGMPKERFSAEFPKEGPSILRIQQVVRGDSAAYFCASSPLTGGTEAFFGQGTRLTVV.

J is TRBJ1-1 and V is TRBV5-1; D remains unclear. The V gene lost 0 bases and the J gene lost 7 bases, with 10 bases spanning the gap. CDR1 and CDR2 (germline): SGHRS, YFSETQ. The CDR3 extends over 13 amino acids. This CDR3 is CASSLGMGNEAFF. The CDR3 DNA reads as TGCGCCAGCAGCTTGGGCATGGGGAATGAAGCTTTCTTT.

The chain uses TRBV30 and TRBJ1-3, with a weak D call TRBD1 (6 bases). With 1 base removed from V and 4 bases from J, the gap between germline ends came to 14 bases. Germline CDR1 and CDR2: GTSNPN and SVGIG (reference sequence). The CDR3 spans 15 residues. This CDR3 reads CAWSAGGAAGNTIYF. The CDR3 nucleotides read TGTGCCTGGAGTGCGGGGGGGGCAGCCGGAAACACCATATATTTT.

The CDR3: CAWRKAGSAYEQYF. Written as DNA, the CDR3 is TGTGCCTGGAGAAAGGCAGGCTCCGCCTACGAGCAGTACTTC. This rearrangement joins TRBV30 to TRBJ2-7; D not certain. V shed 3 bases and J shed 2 bases, with 14 bases lying between them. Germline CDR1 is GTSNPN and CDR2 is SVGIG (reference sequence). CDR3 length equals 14 residues.

This chain uses TRBV7-9 with TRBJ2-7; 8 nucleotides line up with TRBD2. There are 15 residues in the CDR3. Germline loops: CDR1 SEHNR, CDR2 FQNEAQ (reference sequence). With V trimmed by 5 bases and J by 6 bases, 12 bases remained unmatched. The CDR3 here is CASSPETSGAFEQYF. DNA of the CDR3: TGTGCCAGCAGCCCGGAAACTAGCGGTGCCTTCGAGCAGTACTTC.

This rearrangement joins TRBV7-9 to TRBJ1-1; possible D gene TRBD1, 5 bases. The CDR3 length is 14 residues. Trimming cost V 5 bases and J 5 bases, with 15 bases left between them. Germline CDR1 SEHNR, CDR2 FQNEAQ (reference sequence). The DNA of the CDR3 is TGTGCCAGCAGCCCCAGGCTGGGGGGGACTGAAGCTTTCTTT. Protein product: CASSPRLGGTEAFF.

The rearrangement joins TRBV25-1 to TRBJ2-5, with D perhaps matching TRBD1 or TRBD2 (5 bases each). Trimming removed 7 bases at V and 5 bases at J, with 11 bases between. The CDR3 runs 12 residues. Germline CDR1 MGHDK, CDR2 SYGVNS. Written as DNA, the CDR3 is TGTGCCAGCATTGGGACCTCTGAGACCCAGTACTTC. This translates into CASIGTSETQYF. Full variable domain (missing parts from reference TRBV25-1 and TRBJ2-5): EADIYQTPRYLVIGTGKKITLECSQTMGHDKMYWYQQDPGMELHLIHYSYGVNSTEKGDLSSESTVSRIRTEHFPLTLESARPSHTSQYLCASIGTSETQYFGPGTRLLVL.

The chain is built from TRBV10-3 and TRBJ1-1; D is undetermined. V shed 3 bases and J shed 6 bases, with 17 bases lying between them. From germline, CDR1 is ENHRY and CDR2 SYGVKD. The length of the CDR3 is 15 residues. CDR3 residues: CAISDSVRGAAEAFF. The CDR3 nucleotides are TGTGCCATCAGTGATTCAGTGCGGGGTGCCGCTGAAGCTTTCTTT.

The chain carries TRBV6-1 and TRBJ1-1, with D perhaps TRBD1 (5 bases). Germline values: CDR1 MNHNS, CDR2 SASEGT. Trimming shortened V by 4 bases and J by 0 bases, and 12 bases separated the two germline ends. The CDR3 covers 15 residues. This chain's CDR3 is CASSVLTDMNTEAFF. The CDR3 nucleotides are TGTGCCAGCAGTGTCCTGACAGATATGAACACTGAAGCTTTCTTT.

This clone has just one count. This chain uses TRBV5-1 with TRBJ2-7, with no clear D. This CDR3 region has 12 residues. The V and J ends lost 0 bases and 12 bases respectively, with 13 bases between them. CDR1 is SGHRS and CDR2 is YFSETQ in the germline V gene. The CDR3 bases are TGCGCCAGCAGCTTGGACCCCCGAATCAGGTACTTC. Amino acid sequence: CASSLDPRIRYF.

This clone has just one count. The chain joins TRBV14 to TRBJ2-4; D is ambiguous. Trimming removed 1 base at V and 5 bases at J, with 9 bases between. The CDR3 is 14 amino acids. Germline V lookup: CDR1 SGHDN, CDR2 FVKESK. In DNA form, the CDR3 reads TGTGCCAGCAGCCAAGTGGCCAAGGAAAACATTCAGTACTTC. This codes for CASSQVAKENIQYF.

This chain uses TRBV27 with TRBJ2-1; D unclear. The V and J ends lost 8 bases and 7 bases respectively, with 15 bases between them. Germline V gene lookup returns CDR1 MNHEY and CDR2 SMNVEV (reference sequence). The CDR3 extends over 13 amino acids. The CDR3 nucleotides read TGTGCCAGCCGACTGGCAGCCGGGAATGAGCAGTTCTTC. This codes for CASRLAAGNEQFF.

In this sample, this clone turned up once. Other DNA variants within this sample encode the same CDR3. The chain employs TRBV6-5 and TRBJ2-3; D might be TRBD1 (7 bases). This CDR3 spans 15 amino acids. CDR1 and CDR2 (germline): MNHEY, SVGAGI. V lost 6 bases and J 0 bases, leaving 13 bases between the germline ends. The CDR3 protein is CASSPGGLSTDTQYF. The CDR3 coding sequence is TGTGCCAGCAGCCCAGGGGGGCTGAGCACAGATACGCAGTATTTT.

J is TRBJ1-6 and V is TRBV19; D is undetermined. In germline, CDR1 is LNHDA, CDR2 SQIVND (reference sequence). The CDR3 length is 15 residues. V gave up 9 bases and J gave up 9 bases, with 21 bases separating them. CDR3 sequence: CASSSPGRAGSPLHF. In DNA form, the CDR3 reads TGTGCCAGCAGCTCCCCTGGCAGAGCAGGTTCACCCCTCCACTTT.